This T cell receptor beta chain emerged from a study of CD8 T cells in Susac syndrome. After extraction with the RNeasy kit, about 0.45 to 1 ug of the RNA was reverse transcribed using random hexamers. Amplification of TCR beta CDR3 was carried out by immunoSEQ multiplex PCR, which covered 54 Vbeta and 13 Jbeta segments. A single record per CDR3 protein comes from TCRdb applying MiXCR to the immunoSEQ multiplex PCR reads. The table has under 200,000 distinct CDR3 sequences, around 93% seen once. Germline-derived CDR1 and CDR2 are KGHDR and SFDVKD. The V gene end was trimmed by 5 bases and the J gene end by 3 bases; junction bases not matched to a gene: 5. CDR3 length equals 16 residues.

This TCR derives from a human donor with Susac syndrome. This rearrangement joins TRBV24-1 to TRBJ2-2; 10 bases align to TRBD2. Sample: CD8+ T cells from PBMCs. The CDR3 loop is CATSVTSGSYTGELFF. CDR3 nucleotides: TGTGCCACCAGTGTGACTAGCGGGTCGTACACCGGGGAGCTGTTTTTT.